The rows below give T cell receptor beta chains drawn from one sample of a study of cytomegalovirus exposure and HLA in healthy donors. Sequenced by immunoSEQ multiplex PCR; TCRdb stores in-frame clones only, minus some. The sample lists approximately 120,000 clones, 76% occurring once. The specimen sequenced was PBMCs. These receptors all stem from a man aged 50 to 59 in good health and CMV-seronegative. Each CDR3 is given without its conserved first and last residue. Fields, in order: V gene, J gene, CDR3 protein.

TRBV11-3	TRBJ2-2	ASSGTANTGELF
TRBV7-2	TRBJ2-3	ASGVLAGGMNTQY
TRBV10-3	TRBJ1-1	AISETRVGMAEAF
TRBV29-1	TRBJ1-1	SVLQGLNTEAF
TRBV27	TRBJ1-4	ASSKNTLRGEKLF
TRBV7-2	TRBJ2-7	ASSLKAGQGEQY
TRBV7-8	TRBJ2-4	ASSLVGLFSGIAKNIQY
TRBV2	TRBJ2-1	ASEDRGSENEQF
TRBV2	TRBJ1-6	ASSEGDSWVSPLH
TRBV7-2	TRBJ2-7	ASSSYLDEQY
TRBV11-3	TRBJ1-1	ASSLSSGVNAEAF
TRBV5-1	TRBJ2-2	ASSLGARNLNTGELF
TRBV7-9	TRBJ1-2	ASSLSAYGYT
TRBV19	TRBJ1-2	ASTPHGETNYGYT
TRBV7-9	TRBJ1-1	SSSPTVNMNTEAF
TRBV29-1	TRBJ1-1	SVGTGYTEAF
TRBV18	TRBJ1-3	ASSPGTAGNTIY
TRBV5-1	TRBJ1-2	ASSLETPGANYGYT
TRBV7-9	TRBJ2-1	ASSLAQDYNEQF
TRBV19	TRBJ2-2	ASSIGTGTNTGELF
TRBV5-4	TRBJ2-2	ASTPDKNTGELF
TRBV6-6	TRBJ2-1	ASRLGTGGGYNEQF
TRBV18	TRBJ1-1	ASTPGGETEAF
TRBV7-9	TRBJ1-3	ASSNPTGGNTIY
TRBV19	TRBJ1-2	ASTPLGPGGYGYT
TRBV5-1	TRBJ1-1	ASGRDTEAF
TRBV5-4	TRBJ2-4	ASSLWEENIQY
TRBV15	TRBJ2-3	ATRPSGGDTQY
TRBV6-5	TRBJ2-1	ASSLQGSLNEQF
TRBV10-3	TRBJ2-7	AISGTRGGVLQY
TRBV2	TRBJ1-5	ASSRQVGQPQH
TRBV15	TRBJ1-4	ATSREPGQKNEKLF
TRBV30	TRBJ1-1	AWVRSVNTEAF
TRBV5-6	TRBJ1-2	ASSLDGGTEAGSGYT
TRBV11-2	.	ASSSQGQGTYEQY
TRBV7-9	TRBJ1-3	ASTLRRGRFGNTIY
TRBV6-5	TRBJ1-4	ASSYGDRYNEKLF
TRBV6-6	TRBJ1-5	ASTLSGEQPQH
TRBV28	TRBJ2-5	ASRQTSGLQY
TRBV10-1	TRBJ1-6	ASSESVQSPLH
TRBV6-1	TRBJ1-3	ASSRGAYSGNTIY
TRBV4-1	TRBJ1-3	ASSQDRESSGNTIY
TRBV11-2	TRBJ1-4	ASSPGAGGFEKLF
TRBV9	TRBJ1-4	ASSPNPSNEKLF
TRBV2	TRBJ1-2	ASSSTGATVNYGYT
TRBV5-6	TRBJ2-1	ASSEGLAGGGEQF
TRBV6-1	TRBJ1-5	ASSTQDRVQPQH
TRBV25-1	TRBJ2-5	ASSEPGEETQY
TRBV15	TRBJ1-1	ATSRGGRVTEAF
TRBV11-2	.	ASSLGGQGYEQY
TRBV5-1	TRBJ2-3	ASSLYAGGQDTQY
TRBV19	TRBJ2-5	ASSKTGLQETQY
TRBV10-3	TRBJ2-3	AIRDGGGRREHAQY
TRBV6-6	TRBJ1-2	ASSPGKDGGYT
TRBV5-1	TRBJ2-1	ASSPQGLEEQF
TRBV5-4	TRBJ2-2	ASSQLTSGATGELF
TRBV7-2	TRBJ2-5	ATTPSGGSQETQY
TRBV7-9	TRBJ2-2	ASSQTGRTGELF
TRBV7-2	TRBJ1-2	ASSLNVGRALGYT